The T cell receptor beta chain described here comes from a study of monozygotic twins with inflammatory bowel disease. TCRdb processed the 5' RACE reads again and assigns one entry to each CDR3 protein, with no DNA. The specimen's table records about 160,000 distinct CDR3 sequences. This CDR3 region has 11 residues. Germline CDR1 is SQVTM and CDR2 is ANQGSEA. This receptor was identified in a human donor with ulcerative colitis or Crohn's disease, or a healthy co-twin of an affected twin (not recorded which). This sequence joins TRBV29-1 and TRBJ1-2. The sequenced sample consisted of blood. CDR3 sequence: CSVRSNYGYTF.